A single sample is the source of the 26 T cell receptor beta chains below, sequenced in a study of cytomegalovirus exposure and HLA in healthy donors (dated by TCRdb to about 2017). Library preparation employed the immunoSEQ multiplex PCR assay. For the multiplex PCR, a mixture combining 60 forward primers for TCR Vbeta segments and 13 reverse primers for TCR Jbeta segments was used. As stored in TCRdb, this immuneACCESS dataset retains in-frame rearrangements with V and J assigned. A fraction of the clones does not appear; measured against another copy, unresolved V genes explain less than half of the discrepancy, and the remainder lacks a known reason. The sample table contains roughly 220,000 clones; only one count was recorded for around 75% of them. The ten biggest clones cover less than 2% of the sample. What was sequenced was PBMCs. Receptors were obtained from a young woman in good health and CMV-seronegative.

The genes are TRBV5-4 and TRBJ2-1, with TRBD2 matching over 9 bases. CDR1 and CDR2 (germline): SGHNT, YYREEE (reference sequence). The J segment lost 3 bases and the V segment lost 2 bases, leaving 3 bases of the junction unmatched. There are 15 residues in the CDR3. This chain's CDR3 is CASSFLAGIYNEQFF. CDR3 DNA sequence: TGTGCCAGCAGCTTCCTAGCGGGGATCTACAATGAGCAGTTCTTC.

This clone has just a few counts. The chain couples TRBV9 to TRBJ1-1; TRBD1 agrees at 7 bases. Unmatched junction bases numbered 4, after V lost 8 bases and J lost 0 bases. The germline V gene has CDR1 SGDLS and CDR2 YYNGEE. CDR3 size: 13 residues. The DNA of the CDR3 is TGTGCCAGTGACAGGGTTATGAACACTGAAGCTTTCTTT. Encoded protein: CASDRVMNTEAFF.

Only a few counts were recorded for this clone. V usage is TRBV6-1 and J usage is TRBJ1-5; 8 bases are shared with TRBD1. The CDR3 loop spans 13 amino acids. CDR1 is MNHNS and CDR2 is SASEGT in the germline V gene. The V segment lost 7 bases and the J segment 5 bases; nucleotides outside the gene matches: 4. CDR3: CASTDRVDQPQHF. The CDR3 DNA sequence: TGTGCCAGCACGGACAGGGTAGATCAGCCCCAGCATTTT.

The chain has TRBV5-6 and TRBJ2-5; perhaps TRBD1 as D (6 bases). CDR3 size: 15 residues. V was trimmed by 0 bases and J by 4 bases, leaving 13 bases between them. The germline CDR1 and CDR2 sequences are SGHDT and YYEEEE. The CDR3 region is CASSLGGGTIETQYF. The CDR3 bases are TGTGCCAGCAGCTTGGGAGGTGGGACAATAGAGACCCAGTACTTC.

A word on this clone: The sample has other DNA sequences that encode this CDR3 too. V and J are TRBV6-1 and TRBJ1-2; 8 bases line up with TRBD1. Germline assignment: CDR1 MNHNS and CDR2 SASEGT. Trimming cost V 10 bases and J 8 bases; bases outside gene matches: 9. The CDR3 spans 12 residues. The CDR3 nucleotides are TGTGCCACCTTGCAGGGGGCAGGAGGCTACACCTTC. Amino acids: CATLQGAGGYTF.

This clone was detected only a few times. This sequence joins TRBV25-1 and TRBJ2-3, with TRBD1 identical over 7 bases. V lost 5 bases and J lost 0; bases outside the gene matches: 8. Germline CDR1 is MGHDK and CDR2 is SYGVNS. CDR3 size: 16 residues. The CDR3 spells CASSRFEDRSTDTQYF. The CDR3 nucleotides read TGTGCCAGCAGTAGGTTTGAGGACAGGAGCACAGATACGCAGTATTTT. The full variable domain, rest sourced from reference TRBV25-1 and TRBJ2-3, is EADIYQTPRYLVIGTGKKITLECSQTMGHDKMYWYQQDPGMELHLIHYSYGVNSTEKGDLSSESTVSRIRTEHFPLTLESARPSHTSQYLCASSRFEDRSTDTQYFGPGTRLTVL.

Written as DNA, the CDR3 is TGTGCCAGTAGTATAGATTTCTATGGAGGGAAGCAGTACTTC. This gives the protein CASSIDFYGGKQYF. This sequence joins TRBV19 and TRBJ2-7; D might be TRBD2 (6 bases). Germline V gives CDR1 LNHDA, CDR2 SQIVND (reference sequence). V was trimmed by 0 bases and J by 8 bases, leaving 14 bases between them. This CDR3 has 14 amino acids.

The CDR3 sequence is CASSYGGVYYEQYF. The CDR3 DNA follows: TGTGCCAGCAGTTACGGGGGGGTCTACTACGAGCAGTACTTC. The chain employs TRBV6-5 and TRBJ2-7, with TRBD2 identical over 7 bases. The CDR3 has 14 residues. Germline V gene sequence: CDR1 MNHEY, CDR2 SVGAGI. V was pared by 2 bases and J by 3 bases, with 4 bases of the junction left unmatched.

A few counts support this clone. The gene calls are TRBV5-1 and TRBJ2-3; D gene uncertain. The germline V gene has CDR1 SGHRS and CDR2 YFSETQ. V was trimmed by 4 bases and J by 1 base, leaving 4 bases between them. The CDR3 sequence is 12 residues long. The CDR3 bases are TGCGCCAGCAGCCCGGGCACAGATACGCAGTATTTT. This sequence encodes CASSPGTDTQYF.

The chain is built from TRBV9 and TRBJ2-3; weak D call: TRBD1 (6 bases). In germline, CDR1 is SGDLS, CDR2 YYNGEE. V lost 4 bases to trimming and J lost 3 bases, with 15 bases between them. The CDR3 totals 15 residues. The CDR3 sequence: CASSPQGPATDTQYF. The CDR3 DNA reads TGTGCCAGCAGCCCCCAGGGGCCAGCAACAGATACGCAGTATTTT.

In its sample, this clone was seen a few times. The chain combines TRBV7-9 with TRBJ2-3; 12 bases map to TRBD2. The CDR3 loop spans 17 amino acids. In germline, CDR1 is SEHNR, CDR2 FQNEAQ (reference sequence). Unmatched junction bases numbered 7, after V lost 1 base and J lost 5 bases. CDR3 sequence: CASSLETWTSGVDTQYF. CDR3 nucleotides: TGTGCCAGCAGCTTAGAAACTTGGACTAGCGGGGTAGATACGCAGTATTTT.

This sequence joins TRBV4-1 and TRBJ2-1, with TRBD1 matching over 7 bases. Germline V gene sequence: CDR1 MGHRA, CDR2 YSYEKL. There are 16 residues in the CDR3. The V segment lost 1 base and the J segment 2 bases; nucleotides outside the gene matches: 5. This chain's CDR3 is CASSQGPQGAYNEQFF. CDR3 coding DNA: TGCGCCAGCAGCCAAGGCCCCCAGGGGGCCTACAATGAGCAGTTCTTC.

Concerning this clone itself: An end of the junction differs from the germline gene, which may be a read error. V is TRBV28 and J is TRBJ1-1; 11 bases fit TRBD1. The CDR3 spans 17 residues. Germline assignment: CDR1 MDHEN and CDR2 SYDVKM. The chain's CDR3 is CVSSSRTGGVRNAEAFF. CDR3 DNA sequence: TGTGTCAGCAGTTCCCGGACAGGGGGCGTTAGGAACGCTGAAGCTTTCTTT.

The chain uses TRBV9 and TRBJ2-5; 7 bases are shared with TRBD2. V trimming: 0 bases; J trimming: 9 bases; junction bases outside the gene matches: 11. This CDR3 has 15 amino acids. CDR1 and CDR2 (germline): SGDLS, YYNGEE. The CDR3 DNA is TGTGCCAGCAGCGTAGTGGGTGGGGGAGGGGAGCCCCAGTACTTC. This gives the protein CASSVVGGGGEPQYF.

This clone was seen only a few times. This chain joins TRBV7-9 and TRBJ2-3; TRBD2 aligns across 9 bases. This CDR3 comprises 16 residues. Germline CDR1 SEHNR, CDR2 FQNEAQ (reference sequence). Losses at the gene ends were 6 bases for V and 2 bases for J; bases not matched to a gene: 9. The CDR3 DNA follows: TGTGCCAGCAGTTCCGGGACTAGCCTAGCCACAGATACGCAGTATTTT. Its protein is CASSSGTSLATDTQYF.

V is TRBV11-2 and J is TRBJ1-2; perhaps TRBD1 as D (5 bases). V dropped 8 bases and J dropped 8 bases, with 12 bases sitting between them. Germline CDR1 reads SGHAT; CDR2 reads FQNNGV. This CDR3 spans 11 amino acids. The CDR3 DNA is TGTGCCAGCGGCGCTCCAGGGGGCTACACCTTC. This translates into CASGAPGGYTF.

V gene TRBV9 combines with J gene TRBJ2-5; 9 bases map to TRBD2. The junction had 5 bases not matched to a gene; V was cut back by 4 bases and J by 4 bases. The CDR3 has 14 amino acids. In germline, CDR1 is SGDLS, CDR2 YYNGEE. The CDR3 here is CASSPAGGPETQYF. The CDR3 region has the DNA TGTGCCAGCAGCCCGGCGGGGGGGCCAGAGACCCAGTACTTC.

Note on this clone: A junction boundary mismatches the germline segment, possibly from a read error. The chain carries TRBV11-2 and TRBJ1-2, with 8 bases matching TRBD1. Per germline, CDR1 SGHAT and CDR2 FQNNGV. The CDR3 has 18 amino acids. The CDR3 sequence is CASSLNTGGQGDNYGSTF. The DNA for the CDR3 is TGTGCCAGCAGCCTGAATACCGGTGGACAGGGAGACAACTATGGCTCCACCTTC. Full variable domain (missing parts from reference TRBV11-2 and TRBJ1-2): EAGVAQSPRYKIIEKRQSVAFWCNPISGHATLYWYQQILGQGPKLLIQFQNNGVVDDSQLPKDRFSAERLKGVDSTLKIQPAKLEDSAVYLCASSLNTGGQGDNYGSTFGSGTRLTVV.

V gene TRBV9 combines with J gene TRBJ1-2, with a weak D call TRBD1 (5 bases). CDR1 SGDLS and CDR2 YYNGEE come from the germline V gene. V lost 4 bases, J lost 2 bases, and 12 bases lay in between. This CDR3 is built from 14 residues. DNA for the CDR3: TGTGCCAGCAGCCCTTCGACAGAAAACTATGGCTACACCTTC. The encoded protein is CASSPSTENYGYTF. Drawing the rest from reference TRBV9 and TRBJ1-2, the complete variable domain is DSGVTQTPKHLITATGQRVTLRCSPRSGDLSVYWYQQSLDQGLQFLIQYYNGEERAKGNILERFSAQQFPDLHSELNLSSLELGDSALYFCASSPSTENYGYTFGSGTRLTVV.

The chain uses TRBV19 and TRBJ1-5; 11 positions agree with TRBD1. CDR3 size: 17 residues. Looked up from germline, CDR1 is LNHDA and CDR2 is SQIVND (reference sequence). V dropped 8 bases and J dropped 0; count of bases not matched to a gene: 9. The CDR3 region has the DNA TGTGCCAGTTCCGGGACAGGGGGTTACCTTAGCAATCAGCCCCAGCATTTT. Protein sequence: CASSGTGGYLSNQPQHF.

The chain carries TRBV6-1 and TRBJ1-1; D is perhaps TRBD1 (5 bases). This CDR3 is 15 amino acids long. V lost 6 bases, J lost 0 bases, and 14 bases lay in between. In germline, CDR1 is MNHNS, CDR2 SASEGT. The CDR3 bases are TGTGCCAGCAGCGAAATGGAGGGGATGAACACTGAAGCTTTCTTT. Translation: CASSEMEGMNTEAFF.

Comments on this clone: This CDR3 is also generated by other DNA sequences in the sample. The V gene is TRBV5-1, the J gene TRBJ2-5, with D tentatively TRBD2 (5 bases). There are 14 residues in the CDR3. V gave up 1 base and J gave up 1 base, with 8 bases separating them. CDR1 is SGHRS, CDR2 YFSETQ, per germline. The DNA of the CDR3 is TGCGCCAGCAGCTTGCGGACTGGCCAAGAGACCCAGTACTTC. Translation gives CASSLRTGQETQYF.

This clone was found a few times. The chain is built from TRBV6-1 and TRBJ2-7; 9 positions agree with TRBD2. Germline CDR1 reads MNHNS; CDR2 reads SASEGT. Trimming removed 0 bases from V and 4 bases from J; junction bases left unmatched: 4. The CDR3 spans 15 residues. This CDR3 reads CASSEAREGPYEQYF. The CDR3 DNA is TGTGCCAGCAGTGAAGCGCGGGAGGGACCTTACGAGCAGTACTTC.

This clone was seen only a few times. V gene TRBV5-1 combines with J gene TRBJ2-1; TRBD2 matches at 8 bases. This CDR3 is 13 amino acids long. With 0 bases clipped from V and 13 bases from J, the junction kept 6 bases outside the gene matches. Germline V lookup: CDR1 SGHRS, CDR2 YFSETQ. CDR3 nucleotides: TGCGCCAGCAGCTTGGAATCAGCGGGGGTACAGTTCTTC. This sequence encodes CASSLESAGVQFF.

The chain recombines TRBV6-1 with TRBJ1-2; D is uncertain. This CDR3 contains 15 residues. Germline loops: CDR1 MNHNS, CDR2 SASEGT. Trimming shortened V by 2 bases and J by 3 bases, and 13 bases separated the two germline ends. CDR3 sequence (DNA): TGTGCCAGCAGTGAACTAGAGCAGCCCTACTATGGCTACACCTTC. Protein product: CASSELEQPYYGYTF.

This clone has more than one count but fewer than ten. In nucleotides, the CDR3 is TGTGCCAGCAGTCCGCCTCCAGGGCGCTCTGGAAACACCATATATTTT. Amino acid sequence: CASSPPPGRSGNTIYF. The gene calls are TRBV5-5 and TRBJ1-3; perhaps TRBD1 as D (5 bases). Trimming removed 5 bases from V and 0 bases from J, with 15 bases in between. Germline assignment: CDR1 SGHKS and CDR2 YYEKEE (reference sequence). The CDR3 is made up of 16 amino acids.